The 18 T cell receptor beta chains below all came from one sample that was sequenced in a study of cytomegalovirus exposure and HLA in healthy donors (dated by TCRdb to 2016 to 2017). Library creation used the immunoSEQ multiplex PCR assay. Here the immuneACCESS table is served through TCRdb, limited to in-frame sequences with V and J called. Missing clones are a known gap in these copies; in checked studies unresolved V genes cover under half, and the rest lacks a known reason. This sample holds fewer than 150,000 clones; more than 75% were observed only once. The ten largest clones represent approximately 8.7% of the sample. Material: PBMCs. The receptors were sampled from a man between 18 and 29 years old in good health and CMV-seropositive.

The chain couples TRBV18 to TRBJ2-3; perhaps TRBD2 as D (6 bases). The length of the CDR3 is 15 residues. CDR1 and CDR2 (germline): KGHSH, LQKENI. Between the trimmed V and J ends, which lost 3 bases and 2 bases, there was a span of 12 bases. The CDR3 reads CASSPRGGDTDTQYF. CDR3 nucleotide sequence: TGTGCCAGCTCACCGCGGGGCGGGGACACAGATACGCAGTATTTT.

This clone was observed a handful of times. The V call is TRBV5-1, the J call TRBJ1-1, with 9 bases lining up with TRBD1. The ends lost 2 bases at V and 4 bases at J; junction bases unmatched: 0. This CDR3 region has 13 residues. Germline CDR1 and CDR2: SGHRS and YFSETQ. Here the CDR3 DNA reads TGCGCCAGCAGCTTACAGGGGGCCACTGAAGCTTTCTTT. Protein sequence: CASSLQGATEAFF.

Regarding this clone: The same CDR3 also results from other DNA sequences found in this sample. CDR3 protein: CASSLIQGSYEQYF. The DNA for the CDR3 is TGCGCCAGCAGCTTGATACAGGGCTCCTACGAGCAGTACTTC. The chain carries TRBV5-1 and TRBJ2-7; perhaps TRBD1 as D (6 bases). CDR3 length: 14 amino acids. The germline CDR1 and CDR2 sequences are SGHRS and YFSETQ. Trimming shortened V by 1 base and J by 0 bases, and 8 bases separated the two germline ends.

V usage is TRBV6-1 and J usage is TRBJ1-5; D might be TRBD1 (5 bases). This CDR3 comprises 15 residues. The germline V gene has CDR1 MNHNS and CDR2 SASEGT. The CDR3 spells CAAAYGQRGNQPQHF. The CDR3 nucleotides are TGTGCAGCAGCGTACGGACAAAGGGGCAATCAGCCCCAGCATTTT.

The chain carries TRBV10-2 and TRBJ2-6; the D gene is possibly TRBD1 (5 bases). The V gene's germline CDR1 is WSHSY and CDR2 SAAADI. The V and J ends lost 3 bases and 2 bases respectively, with 5 bases between them. The CDR3 covers 14 residues. As DNA, the CDR3 is TGCGCCAGCAGTGACAGGGCTGGGGCCAACGTCCTGACTTTC. Translation gives CASSDRAGANVLTF.

This chain links TRBV29-1 with TRBJ2-7; the D gene is possibly TRBD2 (6 bases). Between the trimmed V and J ends, which lost 7 bases and 0 bases, there was a span of 13 bases. The CDR3 spans 13 residues. CDR1 is SQVTM, CDR2 ANQGSEA, per germline. This CDR3 is CSARTTLSYEQYF. CDR3 DNA sequence: TGCAGCGCTCGGACTACCCTCTCCTACGAGCAGTACTTC.

V and J are TRBV7-8 and TRBJ1-5, with a weak D call TRBD1 (5 bases). The CDR3 has 12 amino acids. Germline CDR1 SGHVS, CDR2 FQNEAQ. V lost 1 base, J lost 12 bases, and 10 bases lay in between. The CDR3 bases are TGTGCCAGCAGCTTAGGCGGGGGGGGCCAGCATTTT. Translation gives CASSLGGGGQHF.

The rearrangement uses TRBV27 and TRBJ1-5; TRBD1 matches at 8 bases. This CDR3 region has 18 residues. Losses at the gene ends were 8 bases for V and 1 base for J; bases not matched to a gene: 16. Germline V gene sequence: CDR1 MNHEY, CDR2 SMNVEV (reference sequence). CDR3 amino acids: CASGDNPRGRASNQPQHF. CDR3 bases: TGTGCCAGCGGCGACAACCCCAGGGGGCGCGCAAGCAATCAGCCCCAGCATTTT.

This sequence joins TRBV6-6 and TRBJ2-1, with no clear D. The CDR3 sequence is 11 residues long. Deletions cut 5 bases from V and 6 bases from J, with 5 bases between. The germline V gene encodes CDR1 MNHNY and CDR2 SVGAGI (reference sequence). CDR3 DNA: TGTGCCAGCAGTCCCCTCAATGAGCAGTTCTTC. Translating it yields CASSPLNEQFF.

CDR3 sequence (DNA): TGTGCCATCAGTGAGTTAGGTAGCGGGAGGTCACATGAGCAGTTCTTC. Translated, it gives CAISELGSGRSHEQFF. The chain is built from TRBV10-3 and TRBJ2-1; TRBD2 matches at 10 bases. J lost 8 bases, V lost 1 base, and 8 bases had no gene match. CDR3 length equals 16 residues. In germline, CDR1 is ENHRY, CDR2 SYGVKD.

The rearrangement uses TRBV27 and TRBJ1-2; D uncertain. V was cut by 4 bases and J by 0 bases, with 6 bases left in between. Germline assignment: CDR1 MNHEY and CDR2 SMNVEV (reference sequence). The CDR3 consists of 13 residues. DNA for the CDR3: TGTGCCAGCAGTTACAAAGCTAACTATGGCTACACCTTC. Protein product: CASSYKANYGYTF.

This chain connects TRBV5-1 to TRBJ1-4; possible D gene TRBD1, 6 bases. Trimming pared 2 bases from V and 8 bases from J, leaving 19 bases between. Germline V gene data show CDR1 as SGHRS and CDR2 as YFSETQ. CDR3 length: 16 amino acids. The DNA of the CDR3 is TGCGCCAGCAGCTTACAGGGCCCCCTTAGATGGGAAAAACTGTTTTTT. Translated: CASSLQGPLRWEKLFF.

The chain links TRBV5-1 to TRBJ2-7; 9 bases align to TRBD1. The CDR3 has 15 residues. V lost 2 bases and J lost 6; bases outside the gene matches: 9. CDR1 and CDR2 from the germline V gene are SGHRS and YFSETQ. The CDR3 region has the DNA TGCGCCAGCAGCTTCGGGACAGGGACGGTAGGCGAGCAGTACTTC. The encoded protein is CASSFGTGTVGEQYF.

This chain connects TRBV2 to TRBJ1-2, with D perhaps matching TRBD1 (5 bases). The V gene's germline CDR1 is SNHLY and CDR2 FYNNEI. V was pared by 8 bases and J by 1 base, with 23 bases between. The CDR3 contains 17 residues. The chain's CDR3 is CASCGRDSKPFNYGYTF. In DNA form, the CDR3 reads TGTGCCAGCTGTGGTCGGGACTCAAAGCCATTTAACTATGGCTACACCTTC.

The chain links TRBV27 to TRBJ2-5; D is possibly TRBD1 (5 bases). There are 14 residues in the CDR3. The V and J ends lost 0 bases and 5 bases respectively, with 10 bases between them. Germline V gives CDR1 MNHEY, CDR2 SMNVEV (reference sequence). The CDR3 reads CASSLSGREETQYF. The CDR3 DNA follows: TGTGCCAGCAGTTTATCGGGGCGTGAGGAGACCCAGTACTTC.

The V gene is TRBV27, the J gene TRBJ2-3; TRBD2 matches 9 bases. Germline loops: CDR1 MNHEY, CDR2 SMNVEV (reference sequence). V lost 8 bases to trimming and J lost 0 bases; unmatched junction nucleotides: 3. The CDR3 extends over 14 amino acids. The CDR3 DNA follows: TGTGCCAGCCGACTAGCGGCTAGCACAGATACGCAGTATTTT. This encodes CASRLAASTDTQYF.

This clone has just a few counts. The V call is TRBV19, the J call TRBJ2-1, with a tentative D call TRBD1 (6 bases). The V end lost 10 bases, the J end lost 9 bases, and 22 bases lay between the germline ends. In germline, CDR1 is LNHDA, CDR2 SQIVND (reference sequence). There are 14 residues in the CDR3. The CDR3 nucleotides read TGTGCCACCTCCCCGTGGGGGCGGCGCGTTGAGCAGTTCTTC. Protein: CATSPWGRRVEQFF.

The chain couples TRBV4-1 to TRBJ2-1, with TRBD2 as a possible D gene (6 bases). Germline V gene data show CDR1 as MGHRA and CDR2 as YSYEKL. V was pared by 1 base and J by 5 bases, with 9 bases between. This CDR3 contains 14 residues. The CDR3 nucleotides are TGCGCCAGCAGCCAAGCTGCGGGGCACAATGAGCAGTTCTTC. It codes for CASSQAAGHNEQFF.